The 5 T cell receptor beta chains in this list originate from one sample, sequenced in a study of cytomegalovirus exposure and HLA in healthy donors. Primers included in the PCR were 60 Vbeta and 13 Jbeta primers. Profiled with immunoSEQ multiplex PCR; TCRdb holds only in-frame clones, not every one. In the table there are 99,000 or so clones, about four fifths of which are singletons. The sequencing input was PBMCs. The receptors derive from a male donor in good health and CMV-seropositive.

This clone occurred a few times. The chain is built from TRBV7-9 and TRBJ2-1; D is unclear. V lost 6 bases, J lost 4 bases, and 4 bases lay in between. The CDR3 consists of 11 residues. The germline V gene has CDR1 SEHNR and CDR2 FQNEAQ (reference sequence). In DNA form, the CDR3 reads TGTGCCAGCAGGCAGTACAATGAGCAGTTCTTC. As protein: CASRQYNEQFF.

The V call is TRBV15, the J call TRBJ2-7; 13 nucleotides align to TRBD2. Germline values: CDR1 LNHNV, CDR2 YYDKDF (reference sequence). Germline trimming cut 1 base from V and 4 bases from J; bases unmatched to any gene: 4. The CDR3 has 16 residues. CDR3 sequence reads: CATSRGTSGGPYEQYF. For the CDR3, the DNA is TGTGCCACCAGCAGAGGGACTAGCGGGGGACCTTACGAGCAGTACTTC.

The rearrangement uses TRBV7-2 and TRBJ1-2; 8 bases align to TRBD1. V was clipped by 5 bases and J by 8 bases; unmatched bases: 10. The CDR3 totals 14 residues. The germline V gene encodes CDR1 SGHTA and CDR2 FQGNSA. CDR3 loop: CASSPDRGMGGYTF. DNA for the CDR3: TGTGCCAGCAGCCCTGACAGGGGCATGGGGGGCTACACCTTC.

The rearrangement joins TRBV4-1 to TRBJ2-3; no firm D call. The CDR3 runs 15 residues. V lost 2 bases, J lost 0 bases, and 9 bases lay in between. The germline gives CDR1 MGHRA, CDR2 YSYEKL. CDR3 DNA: TGCGCCAGCAGCCAAAGACACATAAGCACAGATACGCAGTATTTT. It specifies CASSQRHISTDTQYF.

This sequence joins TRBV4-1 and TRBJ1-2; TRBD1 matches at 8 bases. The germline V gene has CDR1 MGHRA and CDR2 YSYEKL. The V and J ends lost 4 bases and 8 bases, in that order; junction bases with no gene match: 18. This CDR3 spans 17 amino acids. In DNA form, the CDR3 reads TGCGCCAGCAGCCCCTGGGGACAGGCCCAGAGGGAGCAGGGCTACACCTTC. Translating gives CASSPWGQAQREQGYTF.